This TCR beta chain comes out of a study of regulatory T cells in long-lasting Graves disease. Findings and limits, study-wide: Lower TCR diversity was seen in persistent Graves' patients than in newly diagnosed ones. Possibly, too few samples lowered accuracy.

CDR3-region Arm-PCR and iRepertoire HTBI primers produced the TCR beta libraries. Each CDR3 protein gets one entry after TCRdb re-called the multiplex PCR reads with MiXCR. The sample shows more than 300,000 distinct CDR3 sequences, about 14% of them seen only once. This clonotype was found a few times. The antigen is not known. Noted time point: newly diagnosed GD, antithyroid drugs for less than 3 months. Following extraction of RNA from PBMCs, that RNA was used to make the TCR library. Here the sequenced sample was peripheral blood mononuclear cells (PBMCs), taken at new diagnosis, from a patient treated with antithyroid drugs. This receptor was identified in a female donor with Graves disease.

The CDR3 nucleotides are TGTGCCAGCAGGGGCGCCAGGGGTTCCTCTGAAGCTTTCTTT. Translation: CASRGARGSSEAFF. The V call is TRBV6-1, the J call TRBJ1-1, with D possibly matching TRBD1 (6 bases). Trimming removed 6 bases from V and 6 bases from J, with 17 bases in between. The CDR3 is 14 amino acids. Germline loops: CDR1 MNHNS, CDR2 SASEGT.